This T cell receptor (beta chain) was sequenced during a study of human T cells and chemical hapten exposure. Stated time point: patch test 1, 2 weeks after DPC sensitization. Treatment specified: therapeutic diphenylcyclopropenone sensitization with weekly scalp DPC. Someone pulled total RNA out of unfractionated whole blood. This clonotype was counted at least ten times. The antigen is undetermined. In TCRdb, the RACE reads were re-called with MiXCR into one record per CDR3 protein. The top ten clones hold 3.5% to 5.5% of a sample with about 49,000 distinct CDR3 sequences, less than 9.5% of them seen once. Study-wide results and caveats: Alopecia affecting every donor means their immune response may not match healthy people's. Counts of TCRs above 1 in 1000 frequency stayed unchanged with DPC sensitization.

The CDR3 length is 14 residues. V dropped 5 bases and J dropped 3; count of bases not matched to a gene: 2. Germline loops: CDR1 LNHDA, CDR2 SQIVND (reference sequence). The genes are TRBV19 and TRBJ2-1; 9 bases fit TRBD2. The origin of this receptor is a woman in her 50s with alopecia areata. Some clones in this sample may be carry-over from other donors' samples. The sequences come from whole blood, collected in connection with sensitization to the hapten diphenylcyclopropenone (DPC). The CDR3 nucleotides read TGTGCCAGTAGTTTTAGCGGGAGCTACAATGAGCAGTTCTTC. Its protein is CASSFSGSYNEQFF.